This TCR beta chain was sequenced during a study of blood T cell repertoires in COVID-19. At the level of the study: Sites in the United States, Italy and Spain provided acute and convalescent COVID-19 samples.

Per the original methods: Reference gene primers were amplified, and this amplification served to estimate nucleated cell counts. Generated by immunoSEQ multiplex PCR, the TCRdb table keeps only in-frame clones and is missing some. V and J calls and clone size are those listed in that table; D and trimming were worked out from the DNA. This table has around 250,000 clones, approximately 85% appearing once. V lost 3 bases and J lost 8; bases outside the gene matches: 6. CDR1 is SGHRS and CDR2 is YFSETQ in the germline V gene. The CDR3 covers 14 residues. Seattle patients were enrolled during active infection and followed longitudinally. This clone is a singleton in its sample.

The sequenced sample consisted of peripheral blood. The gene calls are TRBV5-1 and TRBJ1-5; TRBD1 aligns across 9 bases. This clonotype originated in an elderly woman with COVID-19, enrolled during active disease. The CDR3 loop is CASSSGQGVEPQHF. The CDR3 DNA is TGCGCCAGCAGCTCGGGACAGGGTGTAGAGCCCCAGCATTTT.